This T cell receptor beta chain was obtained from a study of cytomegalovirus exposure and HLA in healthy donors. Profiling relied on immunoSEQ multiplex PCR, and the TCRdb table lists in-frame clones only, not all of them. Of some 150,000 clones listed, approximately 86% are singletons. Per germline, CDR1 LNHDA and CDR2 SQIVND (reference sequence). The ends lost 7 bases at V and 0 bases at J; junction bases unmatched: 7. The CDR3 spans 15 residues. This rearrangement joins TRBV19 to TRBJ1-2; 8 bases agree with TRBD1. Sequenced sample: PBMCs. The receptor's source is a man between 18 and 29 years old in good health and CMV-seropositive. In DNA form, the CDR3 reads TGTGCCAGTAACCTACAGGGGGTCCCTAACTATGGCTACACCTTC. Residues: CASNLQGVPNYGYTF.